Detailed here is one T cell receptor (beta chain). The source of the sample is a study of T cell responses to AZD1222 COVID-19 vaccine. Sequencing used immunoSEQ multiplex PCR; TCRdb keeps in-frame clones, though not all of them. Of about 56,000 clones in the sample, about 86% were seen once. This receptor was identified in an adult who received the AZD1222 COVID-19 vaccine. Here the sequenced sample was peripheral blood, taken 28 days after the second AZD1222 dose.

Here the CDR3 reads CASRRSGANVLTF. The CDR3, as DNA: TGTGCCAGCAGACGCTCTGGGGCCAACGTCCTGACTTTC. The V call is TRBV27, the J call TRBJ2-6; D uncertain. Per germline, CDR1 MNHEY and CDR2 SMNVEV (reference sequence). Trimming cost V 6 bases and J 0 bases, with 3 bases left between them. CDR3 length: 13 amino acids.